Listed below are T cell receptor beta chains from one sample, sequenced in a study of blood T cell repertoires in COVID-19. Produced via immunoSEQ multiplex PCR; TCRdb's table is partial and in-frame only. This repertoire shows under 30,000 clones, approximately 86% found once; its top ten account for over 15%. The sequenced material came from peripheral blood. The receptors shown here come from a human donor with acute or convalescent COVID-19. The donor label of this sample is uncertain. CDR3s include the opening cysteine and the closing phenylalanine or tryptophan. Fields, in order: V gene, J gene, D gene, clone size, CDR3 protein, CDR3 DNA. A D gene is named only where the DNA matches it firmly. Size is stated for part of the rows, as once, few or many counts, or as a class when the clone is expanded.

TRBV7-9	TRBJ1-6	NA	NA	CASSFVAGDPSYNSPLHF	TGTGCCAGCAGCTTCGTAGCGGGGGATCCTTCCTATAATTCACCCCTCCACTTT
TRBV4-2	TRBJ2-7	TRBD2	NA	CASSLREVSFYEQYF	TGTGCCAGCAGCCTCCGGGAGGTTAGCTTCTACGAGCAGTACTTC
TRBV19	TRBJ1-1	NA	NA	CASSYQGLDTEAFF	TGTGCCAGTAGTTATCAGGGTCTGGACACTGAAGCTTTCTTT
TRBV19	TRBJ1-5	NA	NA	CASSMAPPGGPQHF	TGTGCCAGTAGTATGGCACCGCCTGGAGGACCCCAGCATTTT
TRBV18	TRBJ2-5	TRBD1	once	CASSPSGTGDPQYF	TGTGCCAGCTCACCCTCCGGGACAGGGGATCCCCAGTACTTC
TRBV15	TRBJ2-4	TRBD1	once	CATSRGQGAAERKNIQYF	TGTGCCACCAGCAGAGGACAGGGGGCGGCCGAACGAAAAAACATTCAGTACTTC
TRBV7-9	TRBJ2-7	NA	NA	CASSLAQAGAYEQYF	TGTGCCAGCAGCTTAGCGCAGGCAGGCGCCTACGAGCAGTACTTC
TRBV3-1/TRBV3-2	TRBJ2-5	TRBD2	NA	CASSRGLAGGYETQYF	TGTGCCAGCAGCCGGGGACTAGCGGGAGGCTATGAGACCCAGTACTTC
TRBV2	TRBJ2-3	TRBD1	NA	CASTRRTGGVTDTQYF	TGTGCCAGCACTAGGAGGACAGGGGGTGTCACAGATACGCAGTATTTT
TRBV11-3	TRBJ2-1	TRBD1	once	CASSEGQGVRNEQFF	TGTGCCAGCAGCGAAGGACAGGGGGTCCGGAATGAGCAGTTCTTC
TRBV6-6	TRBJ2-7	NA	few	CASRLETSGDEQYF	TGTGCCAGCAGGCTCGAGACTAGTGGCGACGAGCAGTACTTC
TRBV3-1/TRBV3-2	TRBJ1-2	NA	once	CASSQEGGWYGYTF	TGTGCCAGCAGCCAAGAGGGCGGGTGGTATGGCTACACCTTC
TRBV7-6	TRBJ2-5	NA	once	CASSRTPTSQETQYF	TGTGCCAGCAGCAGGACACCAACGTCCCAAGAGACCCAGTACTTC
TRBV6-5	TRBJ2-7	NA	few	CASSYLSSEEDYEQYF	TGTGCCAGCAGTTACCTATCTAGCGAGGAGGACTACGAGCAGTACTTC
TRBV5-1	TRBJ2-7	TRBD1	medium-sized	CASSLGGQARLNEQYF	TGCGCCAGCAGCTTGGGCGGACAGGCCCGGTTAAACGAGCAGTACTTC
TRBV25-1	TRBJ1-1	NA	NA	CASSLGAGRPEAFF	TGTGCCAGCAGTTTAGGGGCAGGGCGACCGGAGGCTTTCTTT
TRBV19	TRBJ1-2	NA	NA	CASSDPATVYGYTF	TGTGCCAGTAGTGACCCGGCTACAGTCTATGGCTACACCTTC
TRBV5-1	TRBJ2-7	NA	NA	CASSFARGRDEQYF	TGCGCCAGCAGCTTTGCCCGGGGTCGGGACGAGCAGTACTTC
TRBV28	TRBJ2-7	NA	NA	CASRAWTPRADKGEYEQYF	TGTGCCAGCCGTGCCTGGACCCCGCGGGCTGATAAGGGTGAATACGAGCAGTACTTC
TRBV6-6	TRBJ2-7	TRBD1	NA	CASSYSRTGQYEQYF	TGTGCCAGCAGTTATAGTCGGACAGGGCAGTACGAGCAGTACTTC
TRBV2	TRBJ2-3	TRBD2	NA	CASAVAGGPDTQYF	TGTGCCAGCGCAGTAGCGGGGGGGCCAGATACGCAGTATTTT
TRBV5-1	TRBJ2-7	TRBD1	NA	CASSGGTGIGYEQYF	TGCGCCAGCAGCGGGGGGACAGGGATAGGCTACGAGCAGTACTTC
TRBV7-6	TRBJ1-6	NA	few	CASSLRRDSPLHF	TGTGCCAGCAGCCTCCGGCGGGATTCACCCCTCCACTTT
TRBV5-6	TRBJ2-7	TRBD2	NA	CASSGPGTSRSSYEQYF	TGTGCCAGCAGCGGGCCGGGGACTAGTCGAAGCTCCTACGAGCAGTACTTC
TRBV2	TRBJ1-1	TRBD1	NA	CASKETGAEAFF	TGTGCCAGCAAGGAGACAGGGGCTGAAGCTTTCTTT
TRBV19	TRBJ1-1	NA	NA	CASSFGVDHAEAFF	TGTGCCAGTAGTTTCGGGGTGGACCACGCTGAAGCTTTCTTT
TRBV18	TRBJ2-1	TRBD1	NA	CASSPGTGVFNEQFF	TGTGCCAGCTCACCTGGGACAGGGGTTTTTAATGAGCAGTTCTTC
TRBV7-2	TRBJ2-7	TRBD2	NA	CASRRLAEGEQYF	TGTGCCAGCAGACGACTAGCGGAGGGCGAGCAGTACTTC
TRBV7-6	TRBJ1-3	TRBD1	NA	CASSLTGTGGPSGNTIYF	TGTGCCAGCAGCCTTACCGGGACAGGGGGCCCCTCTGGAAACACCATATATTTT
TRBV6-5	TRBJ1-4	NA	NA	CASSYSVEAVAKLFF	TGTGCCAGCAGTTACTCGGTAGAGGCAGTGGCGAAACTGTTTTTT
TRBV4-3	TRBJ2-7	TRBD1	NA	CASSLGQGRYEQYF	TGCGCCAGCAGCCTTGGACAGGGCAGGTACGAGCAGTACTTC
TRBV24-1	TRBJ2-2	TRBD1	NA	CATSSPGQGNTGELFF	TGTGCCACCTCCTCTCCGGGACAGGGGAACACCGGGGAGCTGTTTTTT
TRBV7-6	TRBJ2-7	TRBD1	NA	CASSLRSGQGAYEQYF	TGTGCCAGCAGCTTACGCTCGGGACAGGGGGCATACGAGCAGTACTTC
TRBV6-5	TRBJ2-1	NA	NA	CASSYSRSNPHNEQFF	TGTGCCAGCAGTTACTCGAGGTCAAACCCCCACAATGAGCAGTTCTTC
TRBV15	TRBJ1-4	NA	NA	CATSRGSRNRRPTTNEKLFF	TGTGCCACCAGCAGAGGGAGTCGAAACAGGAGACCGACAACTAATGAAAAACTGTTTTTT
TRBV29-1	TRBJ1-1	NA	NA	CSVEVATGGPEAFF	TGCAGCGTTGAAGTCGCAACGGGGGGGCCTGAAGCTTTCTTT
TRBV9	TRBJ2-3	NA	NA	CASSLTSFGTDTQYF	TGTGCCAGCAGCCTCACTAGTTTTGGCACAGATACGCAGTATTTT
TRBV18	TRBJ2-7	TRBD1	NA	CASSPDRESSYEQYF	TGTGCCAGCTCACCGGACAGGGAAAGCTCCTACGAGCAGTACTTC
TRBV28	TRBJ2-1	TRBD2	NA	CASSFSGGWDNEQFF	TGTGCCAGCAGTTTTAGCGGGGGGTGGGACAATGAGCAGTTCTTC
TRBV19	TRBJ1-1	NA	NA	CASSLRTARSNTEAFF	TGTGCCAGTAGTCTCAGGACAGCGAGATCGAACACTGAAGCTTTCTTT
TRBV27	TRBJ2-3	TRBD2	NA	CASSSLAGRTDTQYF	TGTGCCAGCAGTTCGCTAGCGGGACGCACAGATACGCAGTATTTT
TRBV5-6	TRBJ2-1	TRBD2	NA	CASSWRDSGRSYNEQFF	TGTGCCAGCAGCTGGAGGGATAGCGGGAGGTCCTACAATGAGCAGTTCTTC
TRBV11-2	TRBJ1-1	NA	once	CASSLDQGASNTEAFF	TGTGCCAGCAGCTTAGATCAAGGGGCGTCGAACACTGAAGCTTTCTTT
TRBV9	TRBJ2-5	TRBD2	NA	CASSEHGRDQETQYF	TGTGCCAGCAGCGAACATGGGAGGGACCAAGAGACCCAGTACTTC
TRBV11-2	TRBJ2-3	NA	NA	CASSTRGGGSTDTQYF	TGTGCCAGCAGCACCCGTGGCGGGGGCAGCACAGATACGCAGTATTTT
TRBV6-6	TRBJ2-7	TRBD1	few	CASSPRDRANEQYF	TGTGCCAGCAGCCCGAGGGACAGGGCCAACGAGCAGTACTTC
TRBV9	TRBJ2-3	TRBD2	once	CASSVGTSTTQYF	TGTGCCAGCAGCGTAGGGACTAGCACTACGCAGTATTTT
TRBV7-6	TRBJ2-5	TRBD1	once	CASSLVGTVIQETQYF	TGTGCCAGCAGCTTAGTGGGGACAGTCATCCAAGAGACCCAGTACTTC
TRBV6-1	TRBJ1-4	TRBD1	NA	CASSGGQGFRATNEKLFF	TGTGCCAGCAGTGGAGGACAGGGGTTCCGTGCAACTAATGAAAAACTGTTTTTT
TRBV29-1	TRBJ2-1	TRBD2	NA	CSGMTSGNNEQFF	TGCAGCGGGATGACTAGCGGGAACAATGAGCAGTTCTTC
TRBV10-3	TRBJ2-1	TRBD2	NA	CAISDSGRTSGYNEQFF	TGTGCCATCAGTGACTCAGGGAGGACTAGCGGTTACAATGAGCAGTTCTTC
TRBV6-4	TRBJ2-1	NA	NA	CASIRLGNEQFF	TGTGCCAGCATCCGACTAGGCAATGAGCAGTTCTTC
TRBV27	TRBJ1-5	NA	NA	CASRPRGGGQPQHF	TGTGCCAGCAGACCCAGGGGTGGAGGACAGCCCCAGCATTTT
TRBV11-1	TRBJ2-7	NA	NA	CASSLDRSSYEQYF	TGTGCCAGCAGTCTGGACAGAAGCTCCTACGAGCAGTACTTC
TRBV5-1	TRBJ1-6	TRBD1	NA	CASSLATGGTYNSPLHF	TGCGCCAGCAGCTTGGCAACAGGGGGCACCTATAATTCACCCCTCCACTTT
TRBV15	TRBJ1-2	NA	few	CATSRDGRQPGYTF	TGTGCCACCAGCAGAGATGGGCGACAGCCGGGCTACACCTTC
TRBV23-1	TRBJ1-6	NA	NA	CASTLWRHGHNSPLHF	TGCGCCAGCACCCTCTGGCGACACGGTCATAATTCACCCCTCCACTTT